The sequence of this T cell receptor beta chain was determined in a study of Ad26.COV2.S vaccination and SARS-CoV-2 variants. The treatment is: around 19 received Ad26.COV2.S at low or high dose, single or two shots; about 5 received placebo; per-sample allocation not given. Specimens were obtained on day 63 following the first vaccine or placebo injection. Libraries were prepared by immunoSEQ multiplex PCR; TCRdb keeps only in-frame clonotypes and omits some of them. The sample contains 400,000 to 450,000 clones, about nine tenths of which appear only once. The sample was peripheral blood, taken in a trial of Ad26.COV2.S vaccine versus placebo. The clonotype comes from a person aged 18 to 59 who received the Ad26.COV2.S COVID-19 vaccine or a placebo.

CDR3 bases: TGTGCCAGCAGCCCCGGGTATGAGACTTTCTTT. Amino acids: CASSPGYETFF. This chain joins TRBV2 and TRBJ1-1; D uncertain. CDR1 SNHLY and CDR2 FYNNEI come from the germline V gene. This CDR3 is 11 amino acids long. V was shortened by 6 bases and J by 12 bases, with 14 bases between the two germline ends.